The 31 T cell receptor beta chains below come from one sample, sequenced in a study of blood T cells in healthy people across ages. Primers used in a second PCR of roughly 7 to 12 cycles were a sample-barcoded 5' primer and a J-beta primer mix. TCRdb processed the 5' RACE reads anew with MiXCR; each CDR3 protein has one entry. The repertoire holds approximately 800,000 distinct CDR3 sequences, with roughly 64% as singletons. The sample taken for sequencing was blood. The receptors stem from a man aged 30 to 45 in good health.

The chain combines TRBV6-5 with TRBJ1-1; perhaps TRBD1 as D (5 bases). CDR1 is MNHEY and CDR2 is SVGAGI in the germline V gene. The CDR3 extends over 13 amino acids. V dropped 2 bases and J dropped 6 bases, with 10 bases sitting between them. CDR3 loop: CASSYGTSAEAFF. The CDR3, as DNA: TGTGCCAGCAGTTACGGGACGAGCGCTGAAGCTTTCTTT.

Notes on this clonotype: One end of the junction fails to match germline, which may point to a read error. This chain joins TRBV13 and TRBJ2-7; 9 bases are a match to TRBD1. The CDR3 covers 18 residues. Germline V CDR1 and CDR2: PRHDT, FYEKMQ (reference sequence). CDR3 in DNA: TGTACCAGCAGCTTAGGGGTCCGGGACCGGGACAGGGACTACGAGCAGTACTTC. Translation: CTSSLGVRDRDRDYEQYF.

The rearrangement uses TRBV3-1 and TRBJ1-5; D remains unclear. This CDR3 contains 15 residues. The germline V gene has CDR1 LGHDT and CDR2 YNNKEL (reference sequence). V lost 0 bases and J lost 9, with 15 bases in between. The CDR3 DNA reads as TGTGCCAGCAGCCAAGATGTCAGTCCCGGACGGCCCCAGCATTTT. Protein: CASSQDVSPGRPQHF.

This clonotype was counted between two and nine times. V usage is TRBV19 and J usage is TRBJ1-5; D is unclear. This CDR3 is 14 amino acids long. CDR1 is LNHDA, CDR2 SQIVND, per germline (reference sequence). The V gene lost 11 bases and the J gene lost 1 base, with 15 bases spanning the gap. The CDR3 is CAGNGGVSNQPQHF. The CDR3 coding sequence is TGTGCCGGAAATGGCGGGGTCAGCAATCAGCCCCAGCATTTT.

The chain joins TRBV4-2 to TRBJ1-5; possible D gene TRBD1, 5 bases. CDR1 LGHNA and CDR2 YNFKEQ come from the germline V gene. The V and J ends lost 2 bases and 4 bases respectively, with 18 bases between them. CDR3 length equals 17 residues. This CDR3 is CASSQSAVWDGNQPQHF. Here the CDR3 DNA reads TGTGCCAGCAGCCAATCGGCTGTTTGGGACGGAAATCAGCCCCAGCATTTT.

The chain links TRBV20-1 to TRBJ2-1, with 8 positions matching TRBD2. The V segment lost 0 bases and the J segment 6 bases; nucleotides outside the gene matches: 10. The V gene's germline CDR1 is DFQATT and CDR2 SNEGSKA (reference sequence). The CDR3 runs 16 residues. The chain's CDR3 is CSARDWSGSHVNEQFF. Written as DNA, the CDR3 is TGCAGTGCTAGAGATTGGAGCGGGAGCCACGTCAATGAGCAGTTCTTC.

The CDR3 coding sequence is TGTGCCAGCAGCTGGCAGGACTACTACGAGCAGTACTTC. Translation: CASSWQDYYEQYF. This rearrangement joins TRBV7-2 to TRBJ2-7, with a possible D match to TRBD2 (6 bases). Germline CDR1 is SGHTA and CDR2 is FQGNSA. The V end lost 4 bases, the J end lost 3 bases, and 10 bases lay between the germline ends. This CDR3 contains 13 residues.

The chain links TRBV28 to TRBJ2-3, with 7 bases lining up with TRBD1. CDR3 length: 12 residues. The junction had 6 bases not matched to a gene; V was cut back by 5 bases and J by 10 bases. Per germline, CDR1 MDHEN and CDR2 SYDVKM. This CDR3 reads CASSTTGNPQYF. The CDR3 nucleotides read TGTGCCAGCAGTACGACAGGGAACCCGCAGTATTTT.

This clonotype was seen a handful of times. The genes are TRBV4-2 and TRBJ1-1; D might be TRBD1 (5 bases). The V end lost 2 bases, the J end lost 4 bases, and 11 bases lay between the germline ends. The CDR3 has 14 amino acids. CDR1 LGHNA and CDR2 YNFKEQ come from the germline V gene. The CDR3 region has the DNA TGTGCCAGCAGCCAAAACGGGGCTGTCACTGAAGCTTTCTTT. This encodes CASSQNGAVTEAFF.

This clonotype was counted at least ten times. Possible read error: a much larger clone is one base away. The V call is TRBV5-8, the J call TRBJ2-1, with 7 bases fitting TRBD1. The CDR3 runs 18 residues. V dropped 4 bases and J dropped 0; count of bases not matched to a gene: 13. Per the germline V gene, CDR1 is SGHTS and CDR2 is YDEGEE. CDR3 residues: CASSIVTGALSSYNEQFF. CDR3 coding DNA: TGTGCCAGCAGCATAGTAACAGGGGCGTTAAGCTCCTACAATGAGCAGTTCTTC.

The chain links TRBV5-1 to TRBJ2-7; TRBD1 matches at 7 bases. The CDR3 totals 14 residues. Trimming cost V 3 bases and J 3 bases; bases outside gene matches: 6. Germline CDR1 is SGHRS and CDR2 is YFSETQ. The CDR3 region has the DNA TGCGCCAGCAGCTCCACCGGGACAGTCTACGAGCAGTACTTC. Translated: CASSSTGTVYEQYF.

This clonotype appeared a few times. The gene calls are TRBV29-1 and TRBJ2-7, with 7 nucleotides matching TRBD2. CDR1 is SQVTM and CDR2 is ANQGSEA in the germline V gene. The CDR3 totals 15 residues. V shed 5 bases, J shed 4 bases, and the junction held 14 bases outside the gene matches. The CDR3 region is CSVRVGGGFGYEQYF. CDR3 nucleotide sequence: TGCAGCGTTCGAGTTGGGGGGGGGTTCGGTTACGAGCAGTACTTC.

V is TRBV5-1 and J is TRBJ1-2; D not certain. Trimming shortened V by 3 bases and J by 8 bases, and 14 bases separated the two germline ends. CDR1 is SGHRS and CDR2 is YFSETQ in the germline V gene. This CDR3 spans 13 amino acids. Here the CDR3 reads CASSSQVSLGYTF. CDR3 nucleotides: TGCGCCAGCAGCTCCCAGGTTTCTTTAGGCTACACCTTC.

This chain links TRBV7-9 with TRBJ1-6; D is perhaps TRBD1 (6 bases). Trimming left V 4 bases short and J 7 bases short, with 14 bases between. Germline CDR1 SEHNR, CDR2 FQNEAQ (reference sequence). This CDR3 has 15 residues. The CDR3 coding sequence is TGTGCCAGCAGCTCCCAGGGGTTTCAGAATTCACCCCTCCACTTT. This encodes CASSSQGFQNSPLHF. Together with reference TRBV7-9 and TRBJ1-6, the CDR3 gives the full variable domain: DTGVSQNPRHKITKRGQNVTFRCDPISEHNRLYWYRQTLGQGPEFLTYFQNEAQLEKSRLLSDRFSAERPKGSFSTLEIQRTEQGDSAMYLCASSSQGFQNSPLHFGNGTRLTVT.

This chain's CDR3 is CASSQDWTGSYEQYF. The CDR3 DNA follows: TGTGCCAGCAGCCAAGATTGGACAGGGTCCTACGAGCAGTACTTC. The chain employs TRBV4-2 and TRBJ2-7; the match to TRBD1 covers 8 bases. The CDR3 is 15 residues long. The V gene's germline CDR1 is LGHNA and CDR2 YNFKEQ. The V gene end was trimmed by 0 bases and the J gene end by 1 base; junction bases not matched to a gene: 2.

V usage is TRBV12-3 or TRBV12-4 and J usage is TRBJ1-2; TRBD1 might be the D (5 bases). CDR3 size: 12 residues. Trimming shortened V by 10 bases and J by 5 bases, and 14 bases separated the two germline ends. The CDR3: CATETASYGYTF. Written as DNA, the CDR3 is TGTGCCACTGAGACAGCCTCTTATGGCTACACCTTC.

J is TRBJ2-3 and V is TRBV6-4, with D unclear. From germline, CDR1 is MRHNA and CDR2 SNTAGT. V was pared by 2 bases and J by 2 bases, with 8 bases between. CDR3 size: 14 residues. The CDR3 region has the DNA TGTGCCAGCAGTGACCGTCCTAACACAGATACGCAGTATTTT. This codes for CASSDRPNTDTQYF.

CDR3 sequence (DNA): TGTGCCAGCAGTTTCCGGGACGGCTATGGCTACACCTTC. The encoded protein is CASSFRDGYGYTF. The V call is TRBV6-5, the J call TRBJ1-2; tentative D call: TRBD1 (5 bases). The germline V and J ends were trimmed by 4 bases and 4 bases, with 10 bases remaining between them. The CDR3 spans 13 residues. Germline-derived CDR1 and CDR2 are MNHEY and SVGAGI.

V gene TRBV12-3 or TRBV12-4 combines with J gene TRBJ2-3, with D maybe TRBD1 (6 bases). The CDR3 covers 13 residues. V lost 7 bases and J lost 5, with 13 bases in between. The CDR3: CASKFGGVDTQYF. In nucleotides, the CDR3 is TGTGCCAGCAAGTTTGGGGGCGTAGATACGCAGTATTTT.

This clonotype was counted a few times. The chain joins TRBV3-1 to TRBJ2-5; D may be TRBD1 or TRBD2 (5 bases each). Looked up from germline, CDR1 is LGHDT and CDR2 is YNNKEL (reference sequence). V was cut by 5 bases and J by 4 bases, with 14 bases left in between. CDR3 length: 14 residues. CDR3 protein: CASSAIRGAETQYF. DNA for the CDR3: TGTGCCAGCAGCGCCATAAGAGGGGCAGAGACCCAGTACTTC.

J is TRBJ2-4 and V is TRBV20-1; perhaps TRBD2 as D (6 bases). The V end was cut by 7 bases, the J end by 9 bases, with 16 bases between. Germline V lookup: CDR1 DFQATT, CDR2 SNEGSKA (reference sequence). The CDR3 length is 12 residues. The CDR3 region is CSVTGDLVIQYF. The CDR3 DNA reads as TGCAGTGTTACGGGGGATCTCGTCATTCAGTACTTC.

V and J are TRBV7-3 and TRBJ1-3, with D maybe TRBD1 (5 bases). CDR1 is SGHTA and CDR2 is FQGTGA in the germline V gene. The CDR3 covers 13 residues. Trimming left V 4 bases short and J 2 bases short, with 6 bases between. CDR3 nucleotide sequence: TGTGCCAGCAGCTCAGGGACTGGAAACACCATATATTTT. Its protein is CASSSGTGNTIYF.

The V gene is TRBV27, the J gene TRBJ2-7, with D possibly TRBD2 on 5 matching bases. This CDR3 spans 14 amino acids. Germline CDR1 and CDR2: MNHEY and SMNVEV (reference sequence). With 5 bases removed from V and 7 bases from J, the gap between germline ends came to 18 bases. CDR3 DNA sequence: TGTGCCAGCAGTCCCTACACTAGTAGTTCTGAGCAGTACTTC. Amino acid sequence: CASSPYTSSSEQYF.

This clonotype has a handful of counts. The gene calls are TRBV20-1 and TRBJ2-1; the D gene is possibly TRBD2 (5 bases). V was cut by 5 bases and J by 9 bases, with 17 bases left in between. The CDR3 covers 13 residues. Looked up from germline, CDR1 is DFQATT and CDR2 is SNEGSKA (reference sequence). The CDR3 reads CSAPNVGSGEQFF. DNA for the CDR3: TGCAGTGCTCCGAACGTGGGGAGTGGTGAGCAGTTCTTC.

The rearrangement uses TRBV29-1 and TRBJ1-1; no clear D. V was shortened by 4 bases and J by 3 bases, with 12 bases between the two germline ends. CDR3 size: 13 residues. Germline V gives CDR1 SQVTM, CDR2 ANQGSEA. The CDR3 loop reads CSVAGGFDTEAFF. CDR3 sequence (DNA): TGCAGCGTTGCTGGTGGCTTTGACACTGAAGCTTTCTTT. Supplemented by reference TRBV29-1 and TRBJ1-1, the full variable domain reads SAVISQKPSRDICQRGTSLTIQCQVDSQVTMMFWYRQQPGQSLTLIATANQGSEATYESGFVIDKFPISRPNLTFSTLTVSNMSPEDSSIYLCSVAGGFDTEAFFGQGTRLTVV.

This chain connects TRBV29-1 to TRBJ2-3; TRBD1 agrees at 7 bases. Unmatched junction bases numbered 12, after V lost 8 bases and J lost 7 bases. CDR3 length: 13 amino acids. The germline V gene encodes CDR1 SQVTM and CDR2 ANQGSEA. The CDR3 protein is CSTRDSHVNTQYF. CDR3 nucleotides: TGCAGCACTCGGGACAGCCATGTGAATACGCAGTATTTT.

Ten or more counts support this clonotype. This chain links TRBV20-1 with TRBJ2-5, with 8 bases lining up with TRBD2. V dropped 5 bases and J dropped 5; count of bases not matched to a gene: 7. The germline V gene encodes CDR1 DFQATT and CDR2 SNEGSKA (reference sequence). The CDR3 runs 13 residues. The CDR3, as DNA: TGCAGTGCTTCCGGGACTAGTGGTGAGACCCAGTACTTC. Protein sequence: CSASGTSGETQYF.

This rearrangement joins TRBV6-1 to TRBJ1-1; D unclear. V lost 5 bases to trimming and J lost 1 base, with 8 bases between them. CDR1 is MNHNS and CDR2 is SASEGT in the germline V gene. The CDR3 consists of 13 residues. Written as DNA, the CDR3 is TGTGCCAGCAGTCAATACCCGAACACTGAAGCTTTCTTT. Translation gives CASSQYPNTEAFF.

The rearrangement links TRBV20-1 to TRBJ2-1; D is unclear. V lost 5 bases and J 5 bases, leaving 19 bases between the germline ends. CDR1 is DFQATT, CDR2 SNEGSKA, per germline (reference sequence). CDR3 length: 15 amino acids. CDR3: CSAGPPVTKNNEQFF. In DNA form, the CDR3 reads TGCAGTGCTGGACCCCCTGTGACCAAGAACAATGAGCAGTTCTTC.

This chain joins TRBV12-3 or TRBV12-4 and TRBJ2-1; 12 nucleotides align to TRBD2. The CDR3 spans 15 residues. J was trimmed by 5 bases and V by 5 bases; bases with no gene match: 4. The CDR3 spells CASSPRLAGDNEQFF. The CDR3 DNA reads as TGTGCCAGCAGTCCACGACTAGCGGGAGACAATGAGCAGTTCTTC.

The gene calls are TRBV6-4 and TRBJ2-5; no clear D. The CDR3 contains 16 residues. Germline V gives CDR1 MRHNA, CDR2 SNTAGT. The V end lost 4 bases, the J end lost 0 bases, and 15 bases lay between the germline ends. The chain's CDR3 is CASSVAQTNNQETQYF. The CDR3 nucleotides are TGTGCCAGCAGTGTGGCCCAAACGAACAACCAAGAGACCCAGTACTTC.